A single sample is the source of the 28 T cell receptor beta chains below, sequenced in a study of T cell repertoires in cytomegalovirus infection. TCRdb processed the reads anew with MiXCR; each CDR3 protein has one entry. The sample contains around 450,000 distinct CDR3 sequences, roughly 30% of which appear only once. Sequencing used PBMCs. The receptor source for this set is a human donor in good health (CMV status not recorded). Some clones in this sample may be carry-over from other donors' samples.

This clonotype was seen repeatedly, ten times or more. V usage is TRBV7-6 and J usage is TRBJ2-1; 8 bases fit TRBD2. The germline CDR1 and CDR2 sequences are SGHVS and FNYEAQ. With 4 bases clipped from V and 4 bases from J, the junction kept 9 bases outside the gene matches. The CDR3 is 16 residues long. CDR3 in DNA: TGTGCCAGCAGCTCCGGCCGGGGGGGGATATACAATGAGCAGTTCTTC. Protein: CASSSGRGGIYNEQFF.

The CDR3 spells CASSLGDRGRLAFF. The CDR3 DNA follows: TGTGCCAGCAGCTTAGGGGACAGGGGGCGTCTCGCTTTCTTT. V and J are TRBV7-6 and TRBJ1-1; 12 positions match TRBD1. CDR1 is SGHVS and CDR2 is FNYEAQ in the germline V gene. This CDR3 has 14 residues. V gave up 1 base and J gave up 11 bases; unmatched junction bases: 5.

Concerning this clonotype: A much larger clone lies one base from this, so it may be a read error. The rearrangement joins TRBV7-8 to TRBJ1-5, with 7 bases aligning to TRBD1. After removal of 5 bases from V and 9 bases from J, the junction contained 4 bases not matched to a gene. The CDR3 consists of 12 residues. CDR1 and CDR2 (germline): SGHVS, FQNEAQ. DNA of the CDR3: TGTGCCAGCAGCCCACAGGGGCCGCCCCAGCATTTT. Translated: CASSPQGPPQHF.

CDR3 sequence (DNA): TGTGCCAGCAGCTTGGGTTTGTCCCCTTATGGCTACACCTTC. It translates to CASSLGLSPYGYTF. The chain recombines TRBV5-4 with TRBJ1-2; D unclear. The CDR3 sequence is 14 residues long. The ends were cut back, 0 bases at V and 5 bases at J, with 11 bases in the middle. Looked up from germline, CDR1 is SGHNT and CDR2 is YYREEE (reference sequence). The whole variable domain, filled in from reference TRBV5-4 and TRBJ1-2, reads ETGVTQSPTHLIKTRGQQVTLRCSSQSGHNTVSWYQQALGQGPQFIFQYYREEENGRGNFPPRFSGLQFPNYSSELNVNALELDDSALYLCASSLGLSPYGYTFGSGTRLTVV.

The chain has TRBV7-6 and TRBJ1-2; 9 positions match TRBD1. J was trimmed by 7 bases and V by 1 base; bases with no gene match: 19. From germline, CDR1 is SGHVS and CDR2 FNYEAQ. CDR3 length: 19 amino acids. In nucleotides, the CDR3 is TGTGCCAGCAGCTTAGGGGGGACCCGGGACAGGGACGGCAAGGTTGGCTACACCTTC. Encoded protein: CASSLGGTRDRDGKVGYTF.

There are many counts of this clonotype. The chain has TRBV2 and TRBJ1-1, with D maybe TRBD1 (6 bases). V was cut by 5 bases and J by 0 bases, with 10 bases left in between. This CDR3 is 14 amino acids long. Germline CDR1 is SNHLY and CDR2 is FYNNEI. The CDR3 loop reads CASSRQVMNTEAFF. In nucleotides, the CDR3 is TGTGCCAGCAGTCGACAGGTAATGAACACTGAAGCTTTCTTT.

This clonotype was counted only a few times. The genes are TRBV7-9 and TRBJ2-6, with D possibly called TRBD1 or TRBD2 (5 bases each). The CDR3 totals 19 residues. Trimming pared 5 bases from V and 0 bases from J, leaving 20 bases between. Germline V gene data show CDR1 as SEHNR and CDR2 as FQNEAQ (reference sequence). Written as DNA, the CDR3 is TGTGCCAGCAGCCACCCCCTGGGGGTCGTTCGCTCTGGGGCCAACGTCCTGACTTTC. This translates into CASSHPLGVVRSGANVLTF.

The rearrangement joins TRBV12-3 or TRBV12-4 to TRBJ1-2; tentatively, D is TRBD1 (6 bases). This CDR3 has 14 residues. V gave up 6 bases and J gave up 4 bases, with 15 bases separating them. This chain's CDR3 is CASRLLGHLYGYTF. The CDR3 DNA sequence: TGTGCCAGCAGACTATTGGGACACCTCTATGGCTACACCTTC.

This clonotype was detected a few times. The V gene is TRBV9, the J gene TRBJ2-2; a weak D match, TRBD2 (6 bases). CDR3 length: 15 residues. V lost 5 bases and J lost 5, with 16 bases in between. Germline V lookup: CDR1 SGDLS, CDR2 YYNGEE. CDR3 sequence: CASRGIKAGTGELFF. The DNA for the CDR3 is TGTGCCAGCAGAGGGATCAAGGCGGGGACCGGGGAGCTGTTTTTT.

This chain links TRBV7-3 with TRBJ2-1; TRBD2 agrees at 7 bases. Germline assignment: CDR1 SGHTA and CDR2 FQGTGA. The CDR3 totals 14 residues. The J segment lost 3 bases and the V segment lost 5 bases, leaving 4 bases of the junction unmatched. The CDR3 protein is CASSRRDYYNEQFF. The DNA of the CDR3 is TGTGCCAGCAGCCGGCGGGACTACTACAATGAGCAGTTCTTC.

The table lists this clonotype with many counts. This rearrangement joins TRBV18 to TRBJ2-2; D remains ambiguous. The germline V and J ends were trimmed by 3 bases and 2 bases, with 7 bases remaining between them. The CDR3 sequence is 14 residues long. Germline CDR1 is KGHSH and CDR2 is LQKENI. The CDR3 protein is CASSPATNTGELFF. Here the CDR3 DNA reads TGTGCCAGCTCACCGGCCACAAACACCGGGGAGCTGTTTTTT.

This clonotype was picked up many times. The V and J genes are TRBV12-5 and TRBJ2-3; the match to TRBD2 covers 14 bases. The CDR3 has 15 amino acids. CDR1 and CDR2 (germline): LGHNT, FRNRAP. J gave up 9 bases and V 6 bases, and 8 bases lay outside the gene matches. The CDR3 region is CASGSPTSGGVTQYF. CDR3 nucleotide sequence: TGTGCTAGTGGGTCTCCGACTAGCGGGGGGGTGACGCAGTATTTT.

A few counts support this clonotype. The chain is built from TRBV6-1 and TRBJ2-7, with no clear D. V was trimmed by 1 base and J by 3 bases, leaving 7 bases between them. The CDR3 consists of 13 residues. Germline loops: CDR1 MNHNS, CDR2 SASEGT. This CDR3 is CASSEGRSYEQYF. The CDR3 DNA is TGTGCCAGCAGTGAAGGGCGGAGCTACGAGCAGTACTTC.

V usage is TRBV23-1 and J usage is TRBJ2-1; D might be TRBD2 (6 bases). TRBV23-1 counts as an open reading frame of uncertain function. The CDR3 runs 14 residues. V lost 0 bases to trimming and J lost 3 bases, with 6 bases between them. The CDR3 spells CASSQSTSYNEQFF. In DNA, the CDR3 is TGCGCCAGCAGTCAATCGACTAGCTACAATGAGCAGTTCTTC.

A single count supports this clonotype. The final CDR3 position lacks the conserved phenylalanine or tryptophan, pointing to a likely read error. The J gene is TRBJ2-1, the V gene TRBV7-6; 7 bases match TRBD1. Per the germline V gene, CDR1 is SGHVS and CDR2 is FNYEAQ. CDR3 length: 14 residues. Written as DNA, the CDR3 is TGTGCCAGCAGAGGGGGACAGTCCTACAAGGAGCAGTTCTGC. It yields the protein CASRGGQSYKEQFC.

The sample holds a few counts of this clonotype. This rearrangement joins TRBV20-1 to TRBJ2-7, with 7 positions matching TRBD1. Germline V lookup: CDR1 DFQATT, CDR2 SNEGSKA (reference sequence). V trimming: 2 bases; J trimming: 0 bases; junction bases outside the gene matches: 7. The CDR3 totals 15 residues. CDR3 DNA sequence: TGCAGTGCTAGACCGGGACAGCGAGCCTCCTACGAGCAGTACTTC. Residues: CSARPGQRASYEQYF.

This chain uses TRBV24-1 with TRBJ2-3; 7 bases are shared with TRBD1. This CDR3 contains 14 residues. Germline V gene lookup returns CDR1 KGHDR and CDR2 SFDVKD. After removal of 5 bases from V and 3 bases from J, the junction contained 4 bases not matched to a gene. CDR3 sequence: CATSGQGQTDTQYF. As DNA, the CDR3 is TGTGCCACCAGTGGACAGGGTCAAACAGATACGCAGTATTTT.

The chain couples TRBV6-6 to TRBJ2-7, with D perhaps assigned TRBD1 or TRBD2 (5 bases each). The V gene lost 4 bases and the J gene lost 3 bases, with 13 bases spanning the gap. The CDR3 sequence is 14 residues long. Germline V gene data show CDR1 as MNHNY and CDR2 as SVGAGI (reference sequence). The chain's CDR3 is CASSFTGTDYEQYF. The CDR3 nucleotides read TGTGCCAGCAGTTTCACGGGGACGGACTACGAGCAGTACTTC.

This clonotype was counted many times. DNA for the CDR3: TGTGCCAGCATTCGAGACTATCACAATGAGCAGTTCTTC. Its translation: CASIRDYHNEQFF. The chain employs TRBV12-3 or TRBV12-4 and TRBJ2-1, with a possible D match to TRBD2 (5 bases). The V end lost 7 bases, the J end lost 5 bases, and 12 bases lay between the germline ends. The CDR3 consists of 13 residues.

J is TRBJ1-1 and V is TRBV20-1; D is undetermined. Germline V CDR1 and CDR2: DFQATT, SNEGSKA (reference sequence). Between the trimmed V and J ends, which lost 4 bases and 6 bases, there was a span of 12 bases. This CDR3 contains 12 residues. CDR3 loop: CSATRSGPEAFF. Written as DNA, the CDR3 is TGCAGTGCTACGAGGTCCGGCCCTGAAGCTTTCTTT.

The rearrangement joins TRBV4-1 to TRBJ2-1, with TRBD1 identical over 7 bases. The J segment lost 4 bases and the V segment lost 3 bases, leaving 3 bases of the junction unmatched. Germline V CDR1 and CDR2: MGHRA, YSYEKL. The CDR3 totals 14 residues. The CDR3 sequence is CASSQGTVYNEQFF. The CDR3 DNA reads as TGCGCCAGCAGCCAGGGGACAGTTTACAATGAGCAGTTCTTC.

This clonotype was counted between two and nine times. V and J are TRBV24-1 and TRBJ1-5; D is uncertain. Germline V gene lookup returns CDR1 KGHDR and CDR2 SFDVKD. The CDR3 spans 12 residues. V was trimmed by 3 bases and J by 11 bases, leaving 10 bases between them. This CDR3 reads CATSDPRGAQHF. CDR3 DNA sequence: TGTGCCACCAGTGATCCGCGCGGGGCCCAGCATTTT.

This clonotype has only a few counts. This chain joins TRBV7-9 and TRBJ1-2; the match to TRBD1 covers 9 bases. Germline V gene sequence: CDR1 SEHNR, CDR2 FQNEAQ (reference sequence). The CDR3 length is 14 residues. The V gene end was trimmed by 1 base and the J gene end by 5 bases; junction bases not matched to a gene: 2. The CDR3 here is CASSLGDREYGYTF. The CDR3 bases are TGTGCCAGCAGCTTAGGGGACAGGGAGTATGGCTACACCTTC.

As to this clonotype: Being one base from a much bigger clone, this may be a read error. Since the CDR3 does not end with the conserved phenylalanine or tryptophan, this likely comes from a read error. The CDR3 reads CASTPSGTSGETQYL. In nucleotides, the CDR3 is TGTGCCAGCACCCCTAGTGGGACTAGTGGTGAGACCCAGTACTTA. The chain couples TRBV7-2 to TRBJ2-5; 8 nucleotides align to TRBD2. Germline CDR1 and CDR2: SGHTA and FQGNSA. V lost 7 bases, J lost 5 bases, and 12 bases stayed unmatched. The CDR3 has 15 amino acids.

This chain connects TRBV12-3 or TRBV12-4 to TRBJ2-2, with D perhaps TRBD1 or TRBD2 (5 bases each). The CDR3 runs 14 residues. Trimming removed 6 bases at V and 3 bases at J, with 11 bases between. The CDR3: CASRSGGYTGELFF. CDR3 DNA sequence: TGTGCCAGCAGGAGTGGGGGTTACACCGGGGAGCTGTTTTTT.

Turning to this clonotype: A much larger clone differs from this one at a single base, so this may be a read error. The CDR3 coding sequence is TGTGCCAGCAGCTTATTTCCAGAGTTCGGCGAACTGTTTTTT. This gives the protein CASSLFPEFGELFF. V is TRBV7-2 and J is TRBJ1-4; the D is unclear. The germline V gene has CDR1 SGHTA and CDR2 FQGNSA. This CDR3 is 14 amino acids long. Trimming cost V 2 bases and J 12 bases, with 16 bases left between them.

The V call is TRBV3-1, the J call TRBJ2-3; D call uncertain. The CDR3 contains 13 residues. Trimming shortened V by 1 base and J by 3 bases, and 5 bases separated the two germline ends. Germline-derived CDR1 and CDR2 are LGHDT and YNNKEL (reference sequence). The CDR3 protein is CASSQVLTDTQYF. The CDR3 nucleotides are TGTGCCAGCAGCCAAGTATTGACAGATACGCAGTATTTT.

J is TRBJ1-1 and V is TRBV7-2, with 7 bases aligning to TRBD1. The V gene end was trimmed by 3 bases and the J gene end by 3 bases; junction bases not matched to a gene: 7. Germline loops: CDR1 SGHTA, CDR2 FQGNSA. This CDR3 spans 15 amino acids. The CDR3 nucleotides read TGTGCCAGCAGCTTGACAGGGTCGATTCACACTGAAGCTTTCTTT. Amino acids: CASSLTGSIHTEAFF.